This is a list of T cell receptor beta chains from one sample in a study of blood T cell repertoires in COVID-19. This table comes from immunoSEQ multiplex PCR, and its TCRdb copy is limited to in-frame clones, with some not included. The repertoire consists of 95,000 to 100,000 clones, with roughly 86% occurring once and the leading ten covering roughly 12%. The sample taken for sequencing was peripheral blood. The source of these receptors is a woman aged 25 to 39 with acute or convalescent COVID-19. Each CDR3 is given with its conserved first and last residue. The D gene is left open where the match is weak. Only part of the rows carry a size: once, few, many, or a class if the clone is expanded.

D	size	J	V	DNA	CDR3
TRBD1	NA	TRBJ2-2	TRBV4-1	TGCGCCAGCAGCATGGGACAGGGGGGGATCGGGGAGCTGTTTTTT	CASSMGQGGIGELFF
NA	NA	TRBJ2-5	TRBV11-2	TGTGCCAGCAGATCAGGGAACCAAGAGACCCAGTACTTC	CASRSGNQETQYF
NA	NA	TRBJ2-1	TRBV2	TGTGCCAGCACGAGGGGGGGGTACAATGAGCAGTTCTTC	CASTRGGYNEQFF
NA	NA	TRBJ2-7	TRBV29-1	TGCAGCGTTTCTACAGGCGCCTACGAGCAGTACTTC	CSVSTGAYEQYF
TRBD1	NA	TRBJ1-2	TRBV19	TGTGCCAGTAGTGGGACAGGGGGTCACTATGGCTACACCTTC	CASSGTGGHYGYTF
TRBD1	NA	TRBJ1-4	TRBV11-2	TGTGCCAGCAGCCCGCCGACAGGGTCTAATGAAAAACTGTTTTTT	CASSPPTGSNEKLFF
TRBD1	NA	TRBJ2-1	TRBV5-4	TGTGCCAGCAGCGCGGCGGGACAGGGCCACAATGAGCAGTTCTTC	CASSAAGQGHNEQFF
NA	NA	TRBJ2-1	TRBV11-3	TGTGCCAGCAGCCCCGGGGGATCCAGCTCCTACAATGAGCAGTTCTTC	CASSPGGSSSYNEQFF
TRBD1	NA	TRBJ1-3	TRBV3-1/TRBV3-2	TGTGCCAGCAGCCAAAGTGTGGGCCGGGACAGGGTTGGAAACACCATATATTTT	CASSQSVGRDRVGNTIYF
NA	once	TRBJ1-2	TRBV5-3	TGTGCCAGAAGCTTGGTCCTCCCGGGACAAGATGGCTACACCTTC	CARSLVLPGQDGYTF
TRBD1	NA	TRBJ1-5	TRBV6-5	TGTGCCAGCAGCCCCAGGGGGAGAGATCAGCCCCAGCATTTT	CASSPRGRDQPQHF
TRBD1	few	TRBJ2-7	TRBV2	TGTGCCAGCAGTGAAGGAGGGACAGGGGCCTACGAGCAGTACTTC	CASSEGGTGAYEQYF
NA	NA	TRBJ2-1	TRBV15	TGTGCCACCAGCAGAGATCGGTTTAATGATGAGCAGTTCTTC	CATSRDRFNDEQFF
NA	NA	TRBJ2-5	TRBV9	TGTGCCAGCAGCCCTCCGGTGCGAGAGACCCAGTACTTC	CASSPPVRETQYF
NA	few	TRBJ1-2	TRBV7-2	TGTGCCAGCAGCCCTACAGGGAGAGGCTATGGCTACACCTTC	CASSPTGRGYGYTF
NA	NA	TRBJ1-4	TRBV4-1	TGCGCCAGCAGCCTTTTGGCTCTTAATGAAAAACTGTTTTTT	CASSLLALNEKLFF
TRBD1	NA	TRBJ2-7	TRBV7-9	TGTGCCAGCAGCTTTTCCGGGACAGGGACCTACGAGCAGTACTTC	CASSFSGTGTYEQYF
TRBD2	NA	TRBJ2-1	TRBV9	TGTGCCAGCAGCGTAGGTGGACTAGCGGATTACAATGAGCAGTTCTTC	CASSVGGLADYNEQFF
TRBD1	NA	TRBJ1-2	TRBV6-1	TGTGCCAGCAGTGGAGGGCAGGGGGTCTTTGCTAACTATGGCTACACCTTC	CASSGGQGVFANYGYTF
NA	few	TRBJ2-7	TRBV6-5	TGTGCCAGCAGCCTCACAGGGACCTACGAGCAGTACTTC	CASSLTGTYEQYF
NA	once	TRBJ2-7	TRBV2	TGTGCCAGCAACTCGGTCCGGGTATCCTCTTCCGAGCAGTACTTC	CASNSVRVSSSEQYF
NA	few	TRBJ2-3	TRBV11-3	TGTGCCAGCAGCCTCACAGATACGCAGTATTTT	CASSLTDTQYF
TRBD1	few	TRBJ2-5	TRBV2	TGTGCCAGCAGTGTCGGTGACAGGGCGACCGAGACCCAGTACTTC	CASSVGDRATETQYF
NA	NA	TRBJ1-2	TRBV18	TGTGCCAGCTCACCATTCGAGGGCTGGGGTGGCTACACCTTC	CASSPFEGWGGYTF
TRBD1	NA	TRBJ2-3	TRBV19	TGTGCCAGTAGCTCCACTCATGACAGGGGCACAGATACGCAGTATTTT	CASSSTHDRGTDTQYF
NA	few	TRBJ1-5	TRBV5-1	TGCGCCAGTTCCAGGGAAGGGTTTGGTAGCAATCAGCCCCAGCATTTT	CASSREGFGSNQPQHF
NA	NA	TRBJ2-1	TRBV30	TGTGCCTGGAGTGGAGCCAATGAGCAGTTCTTC	CAWSGANEQFF
TRBD2	NA	TRBJ2-1	TRBV2	TGTGCCACCAGCGGGGAGTGGAATGAGCAGTTCTTC	CATSGEWNEQFF
NA	NA	TRBJ2-1	TRBV6-5	TGTGCCAGCAGTCGAACCCAGGGAGGCAATGAGCAGTTCTTC	CASSRTQGGNEQFF
NA	NA	TRBJ1-1	TRBV7-9	TGTGCCAGCAGCTTAGGTCAGGCATCCCCCCGTGAAGCTTTCTTT	CASSLGQASPREAFF
NA	NA	TRBJ2-7	TRBV27	TGTGCCAGCAGCCCCTTGGACTCCTCCTACGAGCAGTACTTC	CASSPLDSSYEQYF
NA	few	TRBJ1-5	TRBV9	TGTGCCAGCAGCGTAGACTCGGGATATCAGCCCCAGCATTTT	CASSVDSGYQPQHF
NA	NA	TRBJ2-7	TRBV11-3	TGTGCCAGCAGCTTGGGACTTGACTACGAGCAGTACTTC	CASSLGLDYEQYF
NA	NA	TRBJ1-1	TRBV9	TGTGCCAGCAGCGTAGGAACAGGGTGGGGCACTGAAGCTTTCTTT	CASSVGTGWGTEAFF
NA	NA	TRBJ2-1	TRBV25-1	TGTGCCAGCAGTGAGAGGGACAATGAGCAGTTCTTC	CASSERDNEQFF
NA	NA	TRBJ1-1	TRBV9	TGTGCCAGCAGCGTCGGATGGGGAGACACTGAAGCTTTCTTT	CASSVGWGDTEAFF
NA	NA	TRBJ1-4	TRBV7-9	TGTGCCAGCAGCCCTCTACAGGGATCAGAAAAACTGTTTTTT	CASSPLQGSEKLFF
NA	NA	TRBJ1-3	TRBV7-3	TGTGCCAGCAGCTTAGGGCCCGGAAACACCATATATTTT	CASSLGPGNTIYF
NA	NA	TRBJ1-6	TRBV2	TGTGCCAGCATCGGGGGATGGGGCTCACCCCTCCACTTT	CASIGGWGSPLHF
TRBD1	NA	TRBJ1-2	TRBV19	TGTGCCAGTAGTTCCCCCGCAGGACAGGGGGTTAACTATGGCTACACCTTC	CASSSPAGQGVNYGYTF
TRBD1	NA	TRBJ1-6	TRBV6-5	TGTGCCAGCAGTTACTCGGGGACAGGGGGTTCACCCCTCCACTTT	CASSYSGTGGSPLHF